This record covers a single T cell receptor (beta chain). In the original analysis: Amplification with reference gene primers provided the estimates of nucleated cell counts. Some clones are missing from TCRdb's copy, which holds only in-frame ones; the method was immunoSEQ multiplex PCR. Clone size and the V and J calls come from that table; the DNA yielded D and trimming. Of some 230,000 clones in the sample, approximately 86% were seen once. This sample stems from a study of blood T cell repertoires in COVID-19. As for the study in general: The samples span acute and convalescent COVID-19 from the United States, Italy and Spain. The cDNA or gDNA used as material had been derived from T cells, B-cell-depleted T cells, or PBMCs.

The CDR3 extends over 13 amino acids. Germline V gene sequence: CDR1 SGHNT, CDR2 YYREEE (reference sequence). Trimming took 4 bases from V and 11 from J, leaving 18 bases between them. Enrolment of Seattle patients took place during active infection, and they were followed longitudinally. Material: peripheral blood. This TCR was recovered from a woman in her forties or fifties with COVID-19, enrolled during active disease. V gene TRBV5-4 combines with J gene TRBJ1-2, with D maybe TRBD1 (6 bases). The CDR3 here is CASSLPPAQGYTF. The CDR3 region has the DNA TGTGCCAGCAGCCTCCCCCCAGCACAGGGTTACACCTTC.